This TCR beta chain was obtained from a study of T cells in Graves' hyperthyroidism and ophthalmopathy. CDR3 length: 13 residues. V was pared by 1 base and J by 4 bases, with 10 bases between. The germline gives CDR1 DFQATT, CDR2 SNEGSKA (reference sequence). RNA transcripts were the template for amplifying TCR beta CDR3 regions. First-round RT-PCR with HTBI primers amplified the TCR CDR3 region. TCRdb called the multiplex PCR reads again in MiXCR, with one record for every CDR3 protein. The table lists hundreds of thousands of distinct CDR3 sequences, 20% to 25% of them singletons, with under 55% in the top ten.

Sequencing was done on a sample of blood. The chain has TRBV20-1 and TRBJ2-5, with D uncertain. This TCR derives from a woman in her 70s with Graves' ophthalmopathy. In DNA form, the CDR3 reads TGCAGTGCTAGAGCCTGGACGGGAGAGACCCAGTACTTC. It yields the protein CSARAWTGETQYF.